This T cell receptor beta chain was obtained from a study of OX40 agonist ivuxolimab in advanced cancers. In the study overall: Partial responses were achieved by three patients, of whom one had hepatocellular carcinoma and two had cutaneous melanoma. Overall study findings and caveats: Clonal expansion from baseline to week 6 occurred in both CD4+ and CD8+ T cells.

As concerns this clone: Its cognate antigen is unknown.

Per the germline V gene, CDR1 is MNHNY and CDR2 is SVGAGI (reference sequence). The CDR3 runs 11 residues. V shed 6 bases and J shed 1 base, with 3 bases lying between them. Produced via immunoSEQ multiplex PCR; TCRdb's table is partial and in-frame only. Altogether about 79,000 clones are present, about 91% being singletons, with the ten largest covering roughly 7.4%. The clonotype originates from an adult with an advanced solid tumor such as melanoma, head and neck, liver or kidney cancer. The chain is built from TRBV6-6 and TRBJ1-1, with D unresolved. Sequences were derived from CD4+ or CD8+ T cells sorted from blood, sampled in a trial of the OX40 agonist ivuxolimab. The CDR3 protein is CASSPNTEAFF. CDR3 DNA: TGTGCCAGCAGCCCGAACACTGAAGCTTTCTTT.